Here is one TCR beta chain with its context. Its target antigen remains unknown. No base-level quality is on record; no much larger clone is a single base apart. At the junction V is shortened by 5 bases and J by 0 bases; bases outside the gene matches: 7. The germline V gene yields SGHTA for CDR1 and FQGNSA for CDR2. The CDR3 starts with the cysteine, ends with the phenylalanine, and has 16 residues. The DNA shown is the 48-base CDR3, in frame from base 1. The sample originates from a study of control samples from healthy donors and cancer patients (dated by TCRdb to about 2020). The protocol used for the library was the immunoSEQ multiplex PCR assay. Sourced from immuneACCESS, this table was stored by TCRdb with only in-frame sequences that have V and J called. A share of the clones is absent; for the studies checked, an unresolved V gene accounts for under half, and the remainder has no known explanation. The sample includes some 150,000 clones, with roughly 94% observed a single time. The ten biggest clones cover approximately 15% of the sample.

Specimen: PBMCs. This TCR came from a man aged 55 to 70 with colorectal cancer. The chain employs TRBV7-2 and TRBJ1-3; TRBD1 fits 7 bases in the junction. This receptor has the CDR3 CASSLVWDSSGNTIYF. The nucleotide sequence is TGTGCCAGCAGCCTAGTATGGGACAGCTCTGGAAACACCATATATTTT.